This TCR beta chain was obtained from a study of Ad26.COV2.S vaccination and SARS-CoV-2 variants. Study-wide findings and caveats: Measurement of non-spike TCR breadth gave similar results in vaccine and placebo recipients. Post-vaccination breadth of spike-specific CD8+ and CD4+ T cell responses was reportedly substantial.

The V segment lost 0 bases and the J segment 8 bases; nucleotides outside the gene matches: 4. Germline CDR1 and CDR2: MRHNA and SNTAGT. The CDR3 sequence is 15 residues long. Concerning this clone itself: Its antigen is not identified.

Profiled with immunoSEQ multiplex PCR; TCRdb holds only in-frame clones, not every one. This table has some 350,000 clones, approximately 90% appearing once. The receptor was isolated from a human donor who had recovered from COVID-19. The rearrangement uses TRBV6-4 and TRBJ2-1; TRBD2 agrees at 10 bases. Sequenced here: peripheral blood, sampled after recovery from COVID-19. The CDR3 DNA follows: TGTGCCAGCAGTGACTCTTCTAGCGGGGGCGATGAGCAGTTCTTC. It specifies CASSDSSSGGDEQFF.